The 4 T cell receptor beta chains given below trace back to one sample, sequenced in a study of blood T cell repertoires in COVID-19. Measured with immunoSEQ multiplex PCR; TCRdb has only the in-frame clones, and not every one. The table has some 240,000 clones, about nine tenths seen once. The sample taken for sequencing was peripheral blood. The receptors originated from a man aged 55 to 69 who had recovered from COVID-19.

This chain joins TRBV6-2 or TRBV6-3 and TRBJ1-2; 11 bases are a match to TRBD1. The junction had 1 base not matched to a gene; V was cut back by 2 bases and J by 2 bases. Germline CDR1 is MNHEY and CDR2 is SVGEGT. The CDR3 is made up of 15 amino acids. The CDR3 spells CASSYRTGGNYGYTF. The DNA of the CDR3 is TGTGCCAGCAGTTACAGGACAGGGGGCAACTATGGCTACACCTTC.

V is TRBV7-2 and J is TRBJ1-2; D possibly corresponds to TRBD1 (6 bases). This CDR3 comprises 15 residues. The V gene lost 5 bases and the J gene lost 7 bases, with 20 bases spanning the gap. Germline CDR1 SGHTA, CDR2 FQGNSA. The CDR3 here is CASSLHRGGVTGYTF. The CDR3 DNA sequence: TGTGCCAGCAGCCTACACCGAGGGGGTGTAACTGGCTACACCTTC. The variable domain in full, completed from reference TRBV7-2 and TRBJ1-2, reads GAGVSQSPSNKVTEKGKDVELRCDPISGHTALYWYRQSLGQGLEFLIYFQGNSAPDKSGLPSDRFSAERTGGSVSTLTIQRTQQEDSAVYLCASSLHRGGVTGYTFGSGTRLTVV.

The J gene is TRBJ2-2, the V gene TRBV5-4; no firm D call. Looked up from germline, CDR1 is SGHNT and CDR2 is YYREEE (reference sequence). The V end lost 1 base, the J end lost 4 bases, and 8 bases lay between the germline ends. The CDR3 totals 14 residues. CDR3 bases: TGTGCCAGCAGCTTGCCAGAACCCACCGGGGAGCTGTTTTTT. It is translated as CASSLPEPTGELFF.

CDR3 in amino acids: CACIEGTEAFF. CDR3 sequence (DNA): TGTGCCTGTATCGAGGGAACTGAAGCTTTCTTT. The chain uses TRBV5-8 and TRBJ1-1; D gene uncertain. V lost 10 bases and J lost 5, with 12 bases in between. Germline loops: CDR1 SGHTS, CDR2 YDEGEE. CDR3 size: 11 residues.